This T cell receptor (beta chain) comes out of a study of CD8+ T cells in alopecia areata. Findings of the study overall: Many expanded lesional clones persisted in scalp and blood during tofacitinib.

The CDR3 is made up of 12 amino acids. The V end lost 3 bases, the J end lost 9 bases, and 10 bases lay between the germline ends. Germline CDR1 and CDR2: SGDLS and YYNGEE. Turning to this clone: Its specificity is unknown.

RNA extraction and reverse transcription yielded cDNA as sequencing template. Only in-frame clones appear in the TCRdb table, and some are missing; sequencing was by immunoSEQ multiplex PCR. The data contain some 100,000 clones, roughly 58% of them singletons. Treatment in this sample: oral pan-JAK inhibitor, 5-10 mg twice daily. This sample comprised CD8+ T cells sorted from blood, obtained at week 4, from a patient treated with tofacitinib. The chain couples TRBV9 to TRBJ1-5; D gene unclear. The source is a human donor with alopecia areata. CDR3 in amino acids: CASSEPNGPQHF. The CDR3 region has the DNA TGTGCCAGCAGCGAGCCTAATGGGCCCCAGCATTTT.